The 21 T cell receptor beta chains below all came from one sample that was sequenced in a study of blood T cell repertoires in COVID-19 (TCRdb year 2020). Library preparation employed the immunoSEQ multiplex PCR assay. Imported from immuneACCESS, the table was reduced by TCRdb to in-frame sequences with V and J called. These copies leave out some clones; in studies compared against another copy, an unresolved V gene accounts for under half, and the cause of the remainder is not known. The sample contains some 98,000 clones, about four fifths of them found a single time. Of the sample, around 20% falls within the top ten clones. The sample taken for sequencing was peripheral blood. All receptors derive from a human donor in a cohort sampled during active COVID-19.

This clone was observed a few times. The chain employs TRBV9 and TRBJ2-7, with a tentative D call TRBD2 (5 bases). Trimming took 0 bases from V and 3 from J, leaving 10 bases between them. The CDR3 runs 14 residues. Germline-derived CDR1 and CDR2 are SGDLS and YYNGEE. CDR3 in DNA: TGTGCCAGCAGCGTAGAAGCAGGAGGCTACGAGCAGTACTTC. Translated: CASSVEAGGYEQYF. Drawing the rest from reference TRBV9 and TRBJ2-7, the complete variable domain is DSGVTQTPKHLITATGQRVTLRCSPRSGDLSVYWYQQSLDQGLQFLIQYYNGEERAKGNILERFSAQQFPDLHSELNLSSLELGDSALYFCASSVEAGGYEQYFGPGTRLTVT.

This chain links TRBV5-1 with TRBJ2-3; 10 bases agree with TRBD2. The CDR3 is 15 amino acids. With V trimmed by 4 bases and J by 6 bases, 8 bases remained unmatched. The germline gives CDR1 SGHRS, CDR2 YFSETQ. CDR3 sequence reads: CASSRSAGGPDTQYF. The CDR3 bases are TGCGCCAGCAGCCGATCAGCGGGAGGGCCGGATACGCAGTATTTT.

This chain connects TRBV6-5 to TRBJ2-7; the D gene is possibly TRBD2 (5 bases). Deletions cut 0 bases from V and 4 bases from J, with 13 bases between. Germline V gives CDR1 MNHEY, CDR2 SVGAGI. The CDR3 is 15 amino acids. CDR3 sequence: CASSYSASRSYEQYF. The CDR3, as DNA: TGTGCCAGCAGTTACTCAGCTAGCCGATCTTACGAGCAGTACTTC.

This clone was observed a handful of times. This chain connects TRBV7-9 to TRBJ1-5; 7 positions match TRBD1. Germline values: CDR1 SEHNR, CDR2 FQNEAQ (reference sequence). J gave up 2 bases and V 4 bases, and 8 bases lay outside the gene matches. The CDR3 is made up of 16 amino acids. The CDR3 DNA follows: TGTGCCAGCAGCTCGGACAGGAACTACGGCAATCAGCCCCAGCATTTT. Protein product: CASSSDRNYGNQPQHF.

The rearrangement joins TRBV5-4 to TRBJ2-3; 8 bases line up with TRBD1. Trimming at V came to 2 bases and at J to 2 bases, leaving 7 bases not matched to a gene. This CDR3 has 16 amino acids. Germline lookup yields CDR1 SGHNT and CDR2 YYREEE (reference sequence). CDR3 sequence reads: CASSFPGTGDTDTQYF. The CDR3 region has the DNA TGTGCCAGCAGCTTCCCCGGGACAGGTGACACAGATACGCAGTATTTT.

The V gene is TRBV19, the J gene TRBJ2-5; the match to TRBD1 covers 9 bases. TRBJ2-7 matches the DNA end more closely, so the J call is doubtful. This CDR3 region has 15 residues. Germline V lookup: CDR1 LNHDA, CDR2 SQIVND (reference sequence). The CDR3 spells CASSPSGTGSYEQYF. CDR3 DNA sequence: TGTGCCAGTAGTCCTTCCGGGACAGGGTCCTACGAGCAGTACTTC.

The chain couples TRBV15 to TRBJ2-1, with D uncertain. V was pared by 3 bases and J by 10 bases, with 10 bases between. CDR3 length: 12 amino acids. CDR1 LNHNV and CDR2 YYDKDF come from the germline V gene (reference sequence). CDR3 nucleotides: TGTGCCACCAGCAGGGGCCCCACCGAGCAGTTCTTC. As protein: CATSRGPTEQFF.

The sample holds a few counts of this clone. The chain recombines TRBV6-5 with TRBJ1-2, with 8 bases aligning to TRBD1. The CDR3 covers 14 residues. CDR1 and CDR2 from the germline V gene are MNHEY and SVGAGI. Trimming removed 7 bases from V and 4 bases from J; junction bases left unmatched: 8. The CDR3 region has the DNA TGTGCCAGCAAGGCGGACAGGGTTGGCTATGGCTACACCTTC. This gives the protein CASKADRVGYGYTF.

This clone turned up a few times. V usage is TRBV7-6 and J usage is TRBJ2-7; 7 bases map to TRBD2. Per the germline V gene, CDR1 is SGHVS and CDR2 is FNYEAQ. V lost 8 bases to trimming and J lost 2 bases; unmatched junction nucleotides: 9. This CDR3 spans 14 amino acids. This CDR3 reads CASASTGTTYEQYF. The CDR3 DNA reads TGTGCCAGCGCGTCAACCGGGACTACCTACGAGCAGTACTTC.

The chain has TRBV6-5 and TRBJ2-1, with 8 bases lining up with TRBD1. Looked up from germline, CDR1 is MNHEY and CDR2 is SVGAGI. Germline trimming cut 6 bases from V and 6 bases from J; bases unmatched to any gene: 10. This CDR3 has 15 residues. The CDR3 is CASSPTGQGANEQFF. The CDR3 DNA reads TGTGCCAGCAGCCCCACAGGGCAGGGGGCCAATGAGCAGTTCTTC.

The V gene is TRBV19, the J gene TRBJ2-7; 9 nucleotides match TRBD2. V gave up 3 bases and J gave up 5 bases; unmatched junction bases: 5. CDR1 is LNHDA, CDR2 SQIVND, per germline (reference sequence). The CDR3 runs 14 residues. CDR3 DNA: TGTGCCAGTAGTATGGGGACTAGCCTCAACGAGCAGTACTTC. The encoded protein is CASSMGTSLNEQYF.

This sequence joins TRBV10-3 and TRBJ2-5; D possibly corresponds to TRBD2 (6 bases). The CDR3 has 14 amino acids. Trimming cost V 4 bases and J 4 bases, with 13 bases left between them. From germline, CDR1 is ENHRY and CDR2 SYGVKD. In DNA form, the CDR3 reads TGTGCCATCAGTGCTAGCGCGGACGGAGAGACCCAGTACTTC. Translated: CAISASADGETQYF.

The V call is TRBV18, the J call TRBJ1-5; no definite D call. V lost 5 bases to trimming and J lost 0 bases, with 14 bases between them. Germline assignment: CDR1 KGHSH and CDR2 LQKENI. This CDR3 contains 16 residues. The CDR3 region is CASSSREALSNQPQHF. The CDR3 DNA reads TGTGCCAGCTCATCGAGAGAGGCCCTTAGCAATCAGCCCCAGCATTTT.

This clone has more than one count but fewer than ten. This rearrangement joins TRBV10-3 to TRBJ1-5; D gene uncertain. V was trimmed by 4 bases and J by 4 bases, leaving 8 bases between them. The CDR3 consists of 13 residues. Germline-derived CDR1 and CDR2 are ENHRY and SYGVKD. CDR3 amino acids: CAISAARNQPQHF. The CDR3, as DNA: TGTGCCATCAGTGCTGCGCGGAATCAGCCCCAGCATTTT.

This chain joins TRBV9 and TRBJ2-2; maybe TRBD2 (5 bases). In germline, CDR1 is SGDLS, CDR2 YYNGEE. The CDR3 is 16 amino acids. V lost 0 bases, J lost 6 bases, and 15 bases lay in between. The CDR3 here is CASSVGVGNSAGELFF. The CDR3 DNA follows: TGTGCCAGCAGCGTAGGAGTCGGGAATTCGGCCGGGGAGCTGTTTTTT.

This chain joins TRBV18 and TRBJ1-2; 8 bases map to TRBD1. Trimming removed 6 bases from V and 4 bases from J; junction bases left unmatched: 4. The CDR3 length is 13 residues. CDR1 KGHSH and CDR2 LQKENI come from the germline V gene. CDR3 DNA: TGTGCCAGCTCGGCAGACAGGGGCTATGGCTACACCTTC. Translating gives CASSADRGYGYTF. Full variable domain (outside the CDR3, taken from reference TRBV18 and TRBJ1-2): NAGVMQNPRHLVRRRGQEARLRCSPMKGHSHVYWYRQLPEEGLKFMVYLQKENIIDESGMPKERFSAEFPKEGPSILRIQQVVRGDSAAYFCASSADRGYGYTFGSGTRLTVV.

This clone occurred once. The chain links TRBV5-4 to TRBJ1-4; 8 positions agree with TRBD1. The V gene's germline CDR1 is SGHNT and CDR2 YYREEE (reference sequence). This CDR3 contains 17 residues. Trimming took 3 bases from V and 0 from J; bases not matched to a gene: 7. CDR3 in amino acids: CASSSQTGDATNEKLFF. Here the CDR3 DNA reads TGTGCCAGCAGCTCGCAGACAGGGGATGCAACTAATGAAAAACTGTTTTTT. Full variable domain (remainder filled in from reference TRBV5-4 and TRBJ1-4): ETGVTQSPTHLIKTRGQQVTLRCSSQSGHNTVSWYQQALGQGPQFIFQYYREEENGRGNFPPRFSGLQFPNYSSELNVNALELDDSALYLCASSSQTGDATNEKLFFGSGTQLSVL.

In DNA, the CDR3 is TGTGCCAGCAGCTTGGTAGCGGCTTACACCGGGGAGCTGTTTTTT. Protein: CASSLVAAYTGELFF. The chain is built from TRBV5-6 and TRBJ2-2, with a weak D call TRBD2 (6 bases). Germline V CDR1 and CDR2: SGHDT, YYEEEE. CDR3 length equals 15 residues. V gave up 0 bases and J gave up 3 bases, with 9 bases separating them.

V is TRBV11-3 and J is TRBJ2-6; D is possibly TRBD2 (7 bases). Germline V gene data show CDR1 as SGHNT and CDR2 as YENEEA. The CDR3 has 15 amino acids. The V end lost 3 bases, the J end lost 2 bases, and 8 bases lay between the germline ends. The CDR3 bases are TGTGCCAGCAGCTTCGGGGGGCCTGGGGCCAACGTCCTGACTTTC. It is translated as CASSFGGPGANVLTF.

The CDR3: CASSVGGTTNEKLFF. The DNA of the CDR3 is TGTGCCAGCAGCGTAGGCGGAACCACTAATGAAAAACTGTTTTTT. The V call is TRBV9, the J call TRBJ1-4, with unresolved D. Germline V gene sequence: CDR1 SGDLS, CDR2 YYNGEE. Trimming took 0 bases from V and 2 from J, leaving 8 bases between them. This CDR3 contains 15 residues.

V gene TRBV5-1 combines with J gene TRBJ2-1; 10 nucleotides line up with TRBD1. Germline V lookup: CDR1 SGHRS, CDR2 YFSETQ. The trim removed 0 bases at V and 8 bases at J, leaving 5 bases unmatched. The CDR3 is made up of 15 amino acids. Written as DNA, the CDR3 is TGCGCCAGCAGCTTGGCCACGGACAGGGGGGATGAGCAGTTCTTC. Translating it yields CASSLATDRGDEQFF. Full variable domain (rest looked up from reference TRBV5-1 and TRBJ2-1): KAGVTQTPRYLIKTRGQQVTLSCSPISGHRSVSWYQQTPGQGLQFLFEYFSETQRNKGNFPGRFSGRQFSNSRSEMNVSTLELGDSALYLCASSLATDRGDEQFFGPGTRLTVL.